The next 15 T cell receptor beta chains were all read from a single sample in a study of shared clonotypes between healthy human individuals. The method was immunoSEQ multiplex PCR; TCRdb's version includes in-frame clones alone and lacks a portion of them. The table lists under 850,000 clones, 72% of them singletons. The specimen was memory CD4+ T cells sorted from blood. Subset given: CD45RA-negative fraction. Every receptor here comes from a woman younger than 45 in good health.

In this sample, this clone turned up a few times. The chain has TRBV5-1 and TRBJ2-5; 8 bases are a match to TRBD2. The CDR3 has 17 residues. With 2 bases clipped from V and 5 bases from J, the junction kept 14 bases outside the gene matches. Germline assignment: CDR1 SGHRS and CDR2 YFSETQ. The CDR3 DNA reads TGCGCCAGCAGCTTTCTCCCCGGGACCCCGGGGGGGGAGACCCAGTACTTC. It translates to CASSFLPGTPGGETQYF.

The rearrangement joins TRBV5-1 to TRBJ2-3, with 9 bases lining up with TRBD2. This CDR3 contains 16 residues. CDR1 is SGHRS and CDR2 is YFSETQ in the germline V gene. Trimming took 0 bases from V and 2 from J; bases not matched to a gene: 4. CDR3 sequence (DNA): TGCGCCAGCAGCTTGGCCCCTAGCGGGAACACAGATACGCAGTATTTT. Its protein product is CASSLAPSGNTDTQYF.

A word on this clone: Other DNA sequences of this sample code for an identical CDR3. The rearrangement joins TRBV28 to TRBJ1-5; 12 nucleotides line up with TRBD1. This CDR3 has 17 residues. V lost 6 bases, J lost 6 bases, and 12 bases stayed unmatched. Per the germline V gene, CDR1 is MDHEN and CDR2 is SYDVKM. CDR3: CASRHPGTGGLGQPQHF. DNA for the CDR3: TGTGCCAGCAGACATCCCGGGACAGGGGGCTTAGGTCAGCCCCAGCATTTT. The entire variable domain, with the rest obtained from reference TRBV28 and TRBJ1-5, is as follows: DVKVTQSSRYLVKRTGEKVFLECVQDMDHENMFWYRQDPGLGLRLIYFSYDVKMKEKGDIPEGYSVSREKKERFSLILESASTNQTSMYLCASRHPGTGGLGQPQHFGDGTRLSIL.

The rearrangement uses TRBV7-9 and TRBJ2-1, with 8 bases that match TRBD2. Germline lookup yields CDR1 SEHNR and CDR2 FQNEAQ (reference sequence). The J segment lost 5 bases and the V segment lost 5 bases, leaving 11 bases of the junction unmatched. CDR3 size: 16 residues. The CDR3 region is CASSPRGGEVNNEQFF. The DNA for the CDR3 is TGTGCCAGCAGCCCCCGGGGGGGGGAGGTAAACAATGAGCAGTTCTTC.

The V and J genes are TRBV2 and TRBJ2-3, with 12 positions matching TRBD2. The germline CDR1 and CDR2 sequences are SNHLY and FYNNEI. The CDR3 runs to 15 residues. V lost 6 bases to trimming and J lost 6 bases; unmatched junction nucleotides: 7. CDR3 DNA: TGTGCCAGCAGATCCCGACTAGCGGGAGAGGATACGCAGTATTTT. Its translation: CASRSRLAGEDTQYF.

In its sample, this clone was seen once. The rearrangement links TRBV6-1 to TRBJ2-1; no reliable D call. Germline V gives CDR1 MNHNS, CDR2 SASEGT. The CDR3 length is 12 residues. V lost 7 bases and J 5 bases, leaving 9 bases between the germline ends. The CDR3 DNA reads as TGTGCCAGCACCCGAACAAACAATGAGCAGTTCTTC. This gives the protein CASTRTNNEQFF.

This chain joins TRBV29-1 and TRBJ2-1, with TRBD2 identical over 11 bases. Germline V gene sequence: CDR1 SQVTM, CDR2 ANQGSEA. The CDR3 has 12 amino acids. The junction had 3 bases not matched to a gene; V was cut back by 4 bases and J by 10 bases. This CDR3 reads CSVVLAGEEQFF. In DNA, the CDR3 is TGCAGCGTTGTACTAGCGGGAGAGGAGCAGTTCTTC.

The chain carries TRBV11-3 and TRBJ1-5; 7 nucleotides align to TRBD1. The CDR3 covers 15 residues. The germline V gene has CDR1 SGHNT and CDR2 YENEEA. V shed 5 bases, J shed 5 bases, and the junction held 9 bases outside the gene matches. The CDR3 DNA reads as TGTGCCAGCAGCCAAGCCGGGACAGCTTATCAGCCCCAGCATTTT. Encoded protein: CASSQAGTAYQPQHF.

The rearrangement joins TRBV10-3 to TRBJ1-5; D is uncertain. Trimming pared 0 bases from V and 5 bases from J, leaving 11 bases between. Germline V gene lookup returns CDR1 ENHRY and CDR2 SYGVKD. This CDR3 contains 15 residues. This CDR3 is CAISESAREDQPQHF. CDR3 sequence (DNA): TGTGCCATCAGTGAGTCTGCGAGGGAAGATCAGCCCCAGCATTTT.

This chain uses TRBV29-1 with TRBJ2-1, with 12 bases lining up with TRBD2. V trimming: 8 bases; J trimming: 6 bases; junction bases outside the gene matches: 11. Per germline, CDR1 SQVTM and CDR2 ANQGSEA. The CDR3 is 15 amino acids. This CDR3 is CSSRTGTSGPNEQFF. The DNA for the CDR3 is TGCAGCTCAAGGACCGGGACTAGCGGGCCCAATGAGCAGTTCTTC.

This clone occurred once. The V and J genes are TRBV9 and TRBJ2-1; 10 positions match TRBD2. CDR3 length equals 18 residues. Germline-derived CDR1 and CDR2 are SGDLS and YYNGEE. V was clipped by 0 bases and J by 5 bases; unmatched bases: 11. CDR3 coding DNA: TGTGCCAGCAGCGTAGCTACAGGGTACAGCGGGAGGGACAATGAGCAGTTCTTC. This translates into CASSVATGYSGRDNEQFF.

This clone was observed once. The V gene is TRBV29-1, the J gene TRBJ1-1, with a possible D match to TRBD1 (5 bases). V lost 8 bases to trimming and J lost 6 bases, with 16 bases between them. The CDR3 is 12 residues long. Germline CDR1 is SQVTM and CDR2 is ANQGSEA. CDR3 nucleotides: TGCAGCTCGTCCGTGACGGGGGCTGAAGCTTTCTTT. It translates to CSSSVTGAEAFF.

The V gene is TRBV6-5, the J gene TRBJ1-2; 11 positions agree with TRBD1. V shed 2 bases, J shed 7 bases, and the junction held 3 bases outside the gene matches. This CDR3 spans 14 amino acids. CDR1 and CDR2 (germline): MNHEY, SVGAGI. The CDR3 DNA follows: TGTGCCAGCAGTTACGGACAGGGGGCGGGTGGCTACACCTTC. Its protein is CASSYGQGAGGYTF.

The rearrangement joins TRBV2 to TRBJ2-7; 10 bases map to TRBD2. V gave up 8 bases and J gave up 0 bases; unmatched junction bases: 4. Per germline, CDR1 SNHLY and CDR2 FYNNEI. This CDR3 region has 14 residues. CDR3 protein: CASQTSGRSYEQYF. For the CDR3, the DNA is TGTGCCAGCCAGACTAGCGGGCGCTCCTACGAGCAGTACTTC.

The chain couples TRBV7-2 to TRBJ2-7, with 7 bases fitting TRBD2. The germline V gene encodes CDR1 SGHTA and CDR2 FQGNSA. The CDR3 has 16 amino acids. The junction had 11 bases not matched to a gene; V was cut back by 1 base and J by 5 bases. CDR3 sequence reads: CASSLGVSGEVDEQYF. The CDR3 DNA is TGTGCCAGCAGCTTAGGAGTCAGCGGGGAAGTCGACGAGCAGTACTTC.